This TCR beta chain derives from a study of T-cell memory formation after mild COVID-19. General study results and limits: Most CD4+ clones that shrank were in CM and EM, while CD8+ ones turned up in EMRA. The SARS-CoV-2 specificity of second-wave clones reaching peak at day 37 remained unverified.

In this sample, this clonotype turned up a few times. What it binds is unknown. In germline, CDR1 is DFQATT, CDR2 SNEGSKA (reference sequence). V shed 2 bases and J shed 2 bases, with 10 bases lying between them. CDR3 size: 13 residues. UMIs and sample barcodes were carried by the TCR alpha and TCR beta cDNA libraries that 5'RACE produced using constant-segment primers. TCRdb re-called the 5' RACE reads through MiXCR, storing one row per CDR3 protein. The sample holds roughly 550,000 distinct CDR3 sequences, around 21% seen once. This rearrangement joins TRBV20-1 to TRBJ2-7, with a weak D call TRBD1 (5 bases). The TCR originated in an adult woman who had mild COVID-19 (a few samples of this study predate the infection). Cell type and time point are not known. The sample taken for sequencing was PBMCs or a T cell subset sorted from them (not recorded which). The CDR3 coding sequence is TGCAGTGCTAGAAACAGGCCGGCCTACGAGCAGTACTTC. Protein sequence: CSARNRPAYEQYF.